These 22 T cell receptor beta chains came from one sample sequenced in a study of T cell repertoires in cytomegalovirus infection. TCRdb independently ran MiXCR on the reads; one entry per CDR3 protein. The sample lists 300,000 to 400,000 distinct CDR3 sequences; 25% to 35% were seen once. Their specific antigens are unknown. Source: cultured PBMCs, taken from culture after CMV antigen stimulation. Receptor source: a human donor in good health (CMV status not recorded). Some clones in this sample may be carry-over from other donors' samples.

This chain links TRBV4-1 with TRBJ1-5, with 9 bases that match TRBD1. The CDR3 covers 18 residues. Germline CDR1 MGHRA, CDR2 YSYEKL. After removal of 0 bases from V and 1 base from J, the junction contained 7 bases not matched to a gene. CDR3 coding DNA: TGCGCCAGCAGCCAAGAGGGACAGGGACCCACAAGCAATCAGCCCCAGCATTTT. It yields the protein CASSQEGQGPTSNQPQHF.

V is TRBV19 and J is TRBJ1-1, with D uncertain. The CDR3 is made up of 13 amino acids. Germline assignment: CDR1 LNHDA and CDR2 SQIVND (reference sequence). V was cut by 6 bases and J by 1 base, with 9 bases left in between. The CDR3 here is CASSTGGNTEAFF. The CDR3 DNA sequence: TGTGCCAGTAGCACGGGAGGGAACACTGAAGCTTTCTTT.

The V gene is TRBV4-3, the J gene TRBJ1-3, with TRBD1 matching over 8 bases. The CDR3 consists of 14 residues. V lost 4 bases, J lost 5 bases, and 4 bases stayed unmatched. CDR1 and CDR2 from the germline V gene are LGHNA and YSLEER. The CDR3 DNA sequence: TGCGCCAGCAGCCCAGGACAGGGAAGAAACACCATATATTTT. This encodes CASSPGQGRNTIYF.

V usage is TRBV29-1 and J usage is TRBJ1-5; D may be TRBD1 (5 bases). The V gene's germline CDR1 is SQVTM and CDR2 ANQGSEA. V was cut by 5 bases and J by 0 bases, with 11 bases left in between. The CDR3 consists of 14 residues. For the CDR3, the DNA is TGCAGCGTTTCTCGGGACGGTAGCAATCAGCCCCAGCATTTT. As protein: CSVSRDGSNQPQHF. Full variable domain (outside the CDR3, taken from reference TRBV29-1 and TRBJ1-5): SAVISQKPSRDICQRGTSLTIQCQVDSQVTMMFWYRQQPGQSLTLIATANQGSEATYESGFVIDKFPISRPNLTFSTLTVSNMSPEDSSIYLCSVSRDGSNQPQHFGDGTRLSIL.

This clonotype was observed a handful of times. The V and J genes are TRBV7-9 and TRBJ2-7, with D hard to call. Trimming removed 3 bases from V and 4 bases from J, with 10 bases in between. The CDR3 contains 13 residues. CDR1 is SEHNR and CDR2 is FQNEAQ in the germline V gene (reference sequence). The CDR3 spells CASSFVDVYEQYF. The DNA of the CDR3 is TGTGCCAGCAGCTTCGTAGACGTTTACGAGCAGTACTTC.

The rearrangement joins TRBV6-6 to TRBJ1-5, with D hard to call. This CDR3 has 15 residues. Between the trimmed V and J ends, which lost 0 bases and 3 bases, there was a span of 9 bases. Germline V gene data show CDR1 as MNHNY and CDR2 as SVGAGI (reference sequence). This chain's CDR3 is CASSYSAGHNQPQHF. The CDR3 nucleotides read TGTGCCAGCAGTTACTCAGCAGGCCACAATCAGCCCCAGCATTTT.

The chain couples TRBV6-2 or TRBV6-3 to TRBJ2-5; 7 nucleotides align to TRBD1. V trimming: 7 bases; J trimming: 6 bases; junction bases outside the gene matches: 8. This CDR3 region has 13 residues. Germline-derived CDR1 and CDR2 are MNHEY and SVGEGT. CDR3 nucleotide sequence: TGTGCCAGCAACAGGGGTAGTCCGCAGACCCAGTACTTC. Translating gives CASNRGSPQTQYF.

This clonotype turned up a few times. This rearrangement joins TRBV11-2 to TRBJ1-1; tentative D call: TRBD1 (5 bases). The V gene's germline CDR1 is SGHAT and CDR2 FQNNGV. The CDR3 runs to 15 residues. V gave up 5 bases and J gave up 5 bases, with 18 bases separating them. The CDR3 coding sequence is TGTGCCAGCAGCACCGGGGAAGCCTGGGGGACTGAAGCTTTCTTT. Translating it yields CASSTGEAWGTEAFF.

The chain is built from TRBV5-6 and TRBJ2-1; 11 bases match TRBD2. With 1 base clipped from V and 4 bases from J, the junction kept 4 bases outside the gene matches. Germline values: CDR1 SGHDT, CDR2 YYEEEE. The length of the CDR3 is 16 residues. CDR3 amino acids: CASSLRGLAVYNEQFF. The CDR3 nucleotides are TGTGCCAGCAGCTTGAGGGGACTAGCGGTTTACAATGAGCAGTTCTTC.

This clonotype was observed a few times. The chain couples TRBV10-3 to TRBJ2-6; D gene uncertain. Germline loops: CDR1 ENHRY, CDR2 SYGVKD. Trimming pared 7 bases from V and 0 bases from J, leaving 1 base between. This CDR3 has 12 residues. CDR3 bases: TGTGCCATCAACTCTGGGGCCAACGTCCTGACTTTC. Translated, it gives CAINSGANVLTF.

V gene TRBV12-3 or TRBV12-4 combines with J gene TRBJ2-1, with 7 bases lining up with TRBD2. This CDR3 has 15 amino acids. Trimming at V came to 6 bases and at J to 6 bases, leaving 11 bases not matched to a gene. This CDR3 is CASRVRTGGTNEQFF. CDR3 in DNA: TGTGCCAGCAGGGTTAGGACGGGAGGCACCAATGAGCAGTTCTTC.

This clonotype has only a few counts. J is TRBJ1-5 and V is TRBV7-8; the D is unclear. CDR3 length: 16 amino acids. The V end lost 1 base, the J end lost 0 bases, and 10 bases lay between the germline ends. Germline assignment: CDR1 SGHVS and CDR2 FQNEAQ. For the CDR3, the DNA is TGTGCCAGCAGCTTAGGGCCGCCTGTTAGCAATCAGCCCCAGCATTTT. Its protein is CASSLGPPVSNQPQHF. Together with reference TRBV7-8 and TRBJ1-5, the CDR3 gives the full variable domain: GAGVSQSPRYKVAKRGQDVALRCDPISGHVSLFWYQQALGQGPEFLTYFQNEAQLDKSGLPSDRFFAERPEGSVSTLKIQRTQQEDSAVYLCASSLGPPVSNQPQHFGDGTRLSIL.

This chain connects TRBV7-9 to TRBJ1-5; D may be TRBD1 (5 bases). The CDR3 has 15 residues. With 4 bases removed from V and 6 bases from J, the gap between germline ends came to 16 bases. CDR1 is SEHNR and CDR2 is FQNEAQ in the germline V gene (reference sequence). The CDR3 reads CASSSWGEEGQPQHF. For the CDR3, the DNA is TGTGCCAGCAGCTCCTGGGGGGAGGAAGGTCAGCCCCAGCATTTT.

V gene TRBV11-2 combines with J gene TRBJ1-1; D gene ambiguous. Trimming cost V 8 bases and J 5 bases, with 15 bases left between them. Germline V gives CDR1 SGHAT, CDR2 FQNNGV. This CDR3 comprises 13 residues. CDR3 in amino acids: CASASTERTEAFF. The CDR3 coding sequence is TGTGCCAGCGCAAGTACAGAAAGAACTGAAGCTTTCTTT.

This rearrangement joins TRBV11-2 to TRBJ2-5; D is undetermined. The germline V gene has CDR1 SGHAT and CDR2 FQNNGV. V was clipped by 5 bases and J by 5 bases, with 9 bases between them. The CDR3 is 12 amino acids. CDR3 in amino acids: CASSPPRETQYF. The CDR3 DNA follows: TGTGCCAGCAGCCCCCCACGGGAGACCCAGTACTTC.

The CDR3 DNA is TGTGCCAGCAGCGTCGGGGCCGACTACGAGCAGTACTTC. Residues: CASSVGADYEQYF. The chain uses TRBV7-6 and TRBJ2-7; perhaps D is TRBD1 or TRBD2 (5 bases each). This CDR3 has 13 amino acids. The V end was cut by 5 bases, the J end by 3 bases, with 11 bases between. CDR1 is SGHVS and CDR2 is FNYEAQ in the germline V gene.

In this sample, this clonotype turned up a few times. V is TRBV6-1 and J is TRBJ2-7, with a possible D match to TRBD1 (6 bases). Germline CDR1 MNHNS, CDR2 SASEGT. V was trimmed by 11 bases and J by 1 base, leaving 18 bases between them. The CDR3 length is 14 residues. CDR3 sequence reads: CASEPLDRSYEQYF. CDR3 coding DNA: TGTGCCTCCGAGCCTTTGGACAGATCCTACGAGCAGTACTTC.

The gene calls are TRBV28 and TRBJ2-5; D is possibly TRBD1 (6 bases). The length of the CDR3 is 14 residues. Germline V gene lookup returns CDR1 MDHEN and CDR2 SYDVKM. Between the trimmed V and J ends, which lost 6 bases and 4 bases, there was a span of 15 bases. The CDR3 is CASSPGTTGETQYF. In DNA form, the CDR3 reads TGTGCCAGCAGCCCAGGGACAACTGGAGAGACCCAGTACTTC.

The chain carries TRBV12-3 or TRBV12-4 and TRBJ1-1, with TRBD1 as a possible D gene (6 bases). The CDR3 covers 12 residues. The V end was cut by 10 bases, the J end by 4 bases, with 13 bases between. The CDR3 nucleotides are TGTGCCACTCGGGGGGCGGCCACTGAAGCTTTCTTT. Translation gives CATRGAATEAFF.

The CDR3 DNA reads as TGTGCCAGCAGTTACGAAGTCGGGAACACTGAAGCTTTCTTT. Translating it yields CASSYEVGNTEAFF. The chain combines TRBV6-2 or TRBV6-3 with TRBJ1-1; D call uncertain. The germline CDR1 and CDR2 sequences are MNHEY and SVGEGT. This CDR3 has 14 residues. Trimming took off 2 bases at V and 1 base at J, with 8 bases between the two ends.

The chain combines TRBV7-3 with TRBJ2-7, with 7 positions matching TRBD1. Germline loops: CDR1 SGHTA, CDR2 FQGTGA. V was pared by 2 bases and J by 11 bases, with 6 bases of the junction left unmatched. The CDR3 runs to 12 residues. CDR3 DNA sequence: TGTGCCAGCAGCTTAGGGGACAGAAGGAAGTACTTC. Residues: CASSLGDRRKYF. Drawing the rest from reference TRBV7-3 and TRBJ2-7, the complete variable domain is GAGVSQTPSNKVTEKGKYVELRCDPISGHTALYWYRQSLGQGPEFLIYFQGTGAADDSGLPNDRFFAVRPEGSVSTLKIQRTERGDSAVYLCASSLGDRRKYFGPGTRLTVT.

The CDR3 sequence is CASSGPDRNNSPLHF. The CDR3 DNA is TGTGCCAGCAGCGGACCGGACAGGAACAATTCACCCCTCCACTTT. The chain joins TRBV9 to TRBJ1-6; TRBD1 aligns across 7 bases. The CDR3 covers 15 residues. With V trimmed by 3 bases and J by 7 bases, 7 bases remained unmatched. Germline assignment: CDR1 SGDLS and CDR2 YYNGEE.